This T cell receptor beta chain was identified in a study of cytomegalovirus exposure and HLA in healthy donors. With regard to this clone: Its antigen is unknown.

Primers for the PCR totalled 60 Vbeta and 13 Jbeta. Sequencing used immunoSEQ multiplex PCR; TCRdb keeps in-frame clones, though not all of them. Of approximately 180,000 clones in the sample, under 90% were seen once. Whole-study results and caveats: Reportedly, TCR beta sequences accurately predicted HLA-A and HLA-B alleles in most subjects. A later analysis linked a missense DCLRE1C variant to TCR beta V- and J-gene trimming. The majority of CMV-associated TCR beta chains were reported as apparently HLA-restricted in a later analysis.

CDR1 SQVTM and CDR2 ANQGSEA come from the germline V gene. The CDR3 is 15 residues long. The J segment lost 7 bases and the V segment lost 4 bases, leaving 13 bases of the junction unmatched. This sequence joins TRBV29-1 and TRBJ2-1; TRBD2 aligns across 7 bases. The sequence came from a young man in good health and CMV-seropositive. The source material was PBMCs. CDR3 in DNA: TGCAGCGTTGCGTTTACTAGCGCAAAAAAAAATGAGCAGTTCTTC. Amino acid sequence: CSVAFTSAKKNEQFF.